These 27 T cell receptor beta chains were all obtained from the same sample, sequenced in a study of T cell clonality in common variable immunodeficiency (dated by TCRdb to the mid-2010s). The library was prepared using the immunoSEQ multiplex PCR assay. The table was pulled from immuneACCESS by TCRdb, which kept in-frame rearrangements only. Such tables lose some clones; where checked, under half of the loss comes from unresolved V genes, and the rest has no known cause. Here the sample lists about 47,000 clones, none seen once only. Approximately 5.9% of the sample belongs to the ten largest clones. The sequencing input was peripheral blood mononuclear cells. Receptors originate from a person aged 18 to 75 in good health.

This clone was seen repeatedly, ten times or more. The CDR3 end lies 3 residues beyond the end of the read and is filled in from the germline J gene. This chain joins TRBV5-4 and TRBJ2-7, with a possible D match to TRBD2 (5 bases). The V gene's germline CDR1 is SGHNT and CDR2 YYREEE (reference sequence). There are 15 residues in the CDR3. V dropped 0 bases and J dropped 3 bases, with 13 bases sitting between them. The CDR3 here is CASSLVGVPRYEQYF. The DNA read from the CDR3 is TGTGCCAGCAGCTTGGTCGGGGTCCCGCGCTACGAG. Full variable domain (missing parts from reference TRBV5-4 and TRBJ2-7): ETGVTQSPTHLIKTRGQQVTLRCSSQSGHNTVSWYQQALGQGPQFIFQYYREEENGRGNFPPRFSGLQFPNYSSELNVNALELDDSALYLCASSLVGVPRYEQYFGPGTRLTVT.

This clone was observed many times. The read gets to within 3 residues of the CDR3 end, and the germline J gene fills in the rest. The chain combines TRBV7-8 with TRBJ1-1; D may be TRBD1 (5 bases). The V end lost 1 base, the J end lost 6 bases, and 12 bases lay between the germline ends. In germline, CDR1 is SGHVS, CDR2 FQNEAQ. The CDR3 runs 14 residues. CDR3: CASSLVSGRAEAFF. CDR3 bases read: TGTGCCAGCAGCTTAGTGTCAGGGAGGGCTGAA.

This clone was observed at least ten times. The read finishes 3 residues shy of the CDR3 end, and the germline J gene is used to complete it. The V gene is TRBV2, the J gene TRBJ1-5; TRBD1 matches at 7 bases. Germline V gene sequence: CDR1 SNHLY, CDR2 FYNNEI. CDR3 length equals 14 residues. V was clipped by 6 bases and J by 7 bases; unmatched bases: 9. The chain's CDR3 is CASRIEGARQPQHF. CDR3 DNA, as far as it was read: TGTGCCAGCAGAATTGAGGGGGCCCGACAGCCC.

This clone was seen repeatedly, ten times or more. The CDR3 goes on 3 residues after the read ends, and that part is filled in from the germline J gene. This chain joins TRBV20-1 and TRBJ2-2; 8 positions agree with TRBD2. The CDR3 runs to 17 residues. Trimming at V came to 0 bases and at J to 2 bases, leaving 8 bases not matched to a gene. In germline, CDR1 is DFQATT, CDR2 SNEGSKA (reference sequence). The CDR3 is CSARDVRSGGNTGELFF. CDR3 bases read: TGCAGTGCTAGAGATGTCAGGAGCGGGGGAAACACCGGGGAG.

This clone was counted at least ten times. CDR3 sequence: CATEGWGGLDQETQYF. Incomplete CDR3 DNA: TGTGCCACCGAGGGTTGGGGGGGCTTAGACCAAGAGACC. The J gene is TRBJ2-5, the V gene TRBV2, with a tentative D call TRBD2 (7 bases). The observed sequence ends 3 residues before the CDR3 terminus, with the missing tail filled in from the germline J gene. Germline CDR1 is SNHLY and CDR2 is FYNNEI. CDR3 length equals 16 residues. The ends were cut back, 10 bases at V and 0 bases at J, with 21 bases in the middle.

This clone has ten or more counts. Read sequence stops 3 residues before the CDR3 end, and the germline J gene provides the missing end. This sequence joins TRBV5-6 and TRBJ1-1; 7 bases are shared with TRBD1. After removal of 3 bases from V and 7 bases from J, the junction contained 0 bases not matched to a gene. The CDR3 extends over 11 amino acids. Germline CDR1 is SGHDT and CDR2 is YYEEEE. This CDR3 is CASSWDSEAFF. The part of the CDR3 DNA that was read is TGTGCCAGCAGCTGGGACAGTGAA.

Many counts were recorded for this clone. The read halts 3 residues ahead of the CDR3 end, with the missing end drawn from the germline J gene. This chain uses TRBV29-1 with TRBJ1-1; TRBD1 matches at 7 bases. The CDR3 is 13 residues long. J lost 0 bases, V lost 8 bases, and 6 bases had no gene match. The V gene's germline CDR1 is SQVTM and CDR2 ANQGSEA. CDR3 bases read: TGCAGCACAACGGACAGGTTGAACACTGAA. It codes for CSTTDRLNTE. The whole CDR3 region reads CSTTDRLNTEAFF.

This clone occurred many times. The missing CDR3 end, 3 residues past where the read stops, is filled in from the germline J gene. The chain uses TRBV11-2 and TRBJ1-4; D gene ambiguous. Germline CDR1 and CDR2: SGHAT and FQNNGV. CDR3 length: 15 residues. V lost 3 bases and J 3 bases, leaving 11 bases between the germline ends. CDR3 DNA (partial): TGTGCCAGCAGCTTGCCTCAGGAAGCTAATGAAAAA. This codes for CASSLPQEANEK. The entire CDR3 protein reads CASSLPQEANEKLFF.

This clone was counted ten times or more. Read data end 3 residues before the CDR3 end; the end is taken from the germline J gene. J is TRBJ2-7 and V is TRBV12-3 or TRBV12-4, with a weak D call TRBD1 (5 bases). V was clipped by 0 bases and J by 6 bases, with 12 bases between them. This CDR3 has 14 residues. The CDR3: CASSLAGDRGEQYF. The part of the CDR3 DNA that was read is TGTGCCAGCAGTTTAGCTGGGGATAGGGGCGAG.

This clone was observed many times. The read halts 3 residues ahead of the CDR3 end, with the missing end drawn from the germline J gene. The chain joins TRBV14 to TRBJ2-3; D is ambiguous. Germline CDR1 reads SGHDN; CDR2 reads FVKESK. The CDR3 covers 14 residues. The CDR3 loop is CASSQDTGFETQYF. The covered CDR3 bases are TGTGCCAGCAGCCAAGATACCGGGTTTGAGACG.

The sample holds many counts of this clone. The read ends 3 residues shy of where the CDR3 ends; the end is completed using the germline J gene. The rearrangement links TRBV5-6 to TRBJ2-2, with 7 bases aligning to TRBD1. The CDR3 extends over 14 amino acids. Germline assignment: CDR1 SGHDT and CDR2 YYEEEE. CDR3 region: CASSPGQWNSPLFF. The sequenced part of the CDR3 DNA is TGTGCCAGCAGCCCGGGACAGTGGAATTCACCG.

In this sample, this clone turned up many times. The observed sequence ends 3 residues before the CDR3 terminus, with the missing tail filled in from the germline J gene. The genes are TRBV6-1 and TRBJ2-7, with D perhaps matching TRBD1 (5 bases). V was cut by 1 base and J by 1 base, with 8 bases left in between. The germline V gene has CDR1 MNHNS and CDR2 SASEGT. The CDR3 runs to 14 residues. The CDR3 sequence: CASSEGGRSYEQYF. Incomplete CDR3 DNA: TGTGCCAGCAGTGAAGGGGGCAGGTCCTACGAG.

By frequency in the sample, this clone is medium-sized. The sequence runs out 3 residues before the end of the CDR3; the remainder is reconstructed from the germline J gene. V and J are TRBV4-2 and TRBJ1-4; TRBD1 matches at 9 bases. Germline V lookup: CDR1 LGHNA, CDR2 YNFKEQ. Germline trimming cut 4 bases from V and 0 bases from J; bases unmatched to any gene: 18. The CDR3 has 21 amino acids. CDR3 amino acids: CASSPYRIRDRVATTNEKLFF. The sequenced part of the CDR3 DNA is TGTGCCAGCAGCCCTTATCGAATCCGGGACAGGGTAGCAACAACTAATGAAAAA.

This clone showed up many times. The read gets to within 3 residues of the CDR3 end, and the germline J gene fills in the rest. The chain links TRBV20-1 to TRBJ2-5, with a possible D match to TRBD2 (5 bases). V lost 0 bases to trimming and J lost 1 base, with 15 bases between them. The germline V gene has CDR1 DFQATT and CDR2 SNEGSKA (reference sequence). CDR3 size: 16 residues. CDR3 amino acids: CSARDFRGPSQETQYF. The sequenced CDR3 bases are TGCAGTGCTAGAGACTTTCGCGGGCCATCCCAAGAGACC.

In its sample, this clone was seen many times. The sequenced fragment ends 3 residues before the CDR3 boundary, so the rest is inferred from the germline J gene. J is TRBJ2-1 and V is TRBV19, with TRBD1 identical over 7 bases. The length of the CDR3 is 15 residues. The trim removed 3 bases at V and 3 bases at J, leaving 5 bases unmatched. Germline CDR1 and CDR2: LNHDA and SQIVND (reference sequence). The CDR3 spells CASSMTGLLYNEQFF. The sequenced CDR3 bases are TGTGCCAGTAGTATGACAGGGTTGCTCTACAATGAG.

This clone was observed many times. The read ends 3 residues early relative to the CDR3; the germline J gene fills the gap. J is TRBJ1-6 and V is TRBV11-2, with a possible D match to TRBD1 (6 bases). This CDR3 is 15 amino acids long. In germline, CDR1 is SGHAT, CDR2 FQNNGV. Trimming pared 5 bases from V and 11 bases from J, leaving 19 bases between. CDR3 sequence reads: CASSPVAGGPPPLHF. The part of the CDR3 DNA that was read is TGTGCCAGCAGCCCTGTTGCGGGGGGCCCACCACCC.

This clone turned up a few times. The CDR3 here is CASLAGQGGGTQYF. Partial CDR3 DNA: TGCGCCAGCCTCGCCGGACAGGGCGGGGGGACC. This chain links TRBV10-2 with TRBJ2-5, with a weak D call TRBD1 (8 bases). The CDR3 end is not reached by the read, which stops 3 residues before it; the germline J gene fills it in. CDR1 is WSHSY, CDR2 SAAADI, per germline. The CDR3 has 14 residues. V was clipped by 8 bases and J by 7 bases, with 20 bases between them.

Ten or more counts support this clone. The DNA read from the CDR3 is TGTGCCTCAACTAGCGGGAGCACAGATACG. Its translation: CASTSGSTDT. The full CDR3 sequence reads CASTSGSTDTQYF. The chain uses TRBV10-3 and TRBJ2-3; 9 nucleotides align to TRBD2. The missing CDR3 end, 3 residues past where the read stops, is filled in from the germline J gene. CDR1 is ENHRY and CDR2 is SYGVKD in the germline V gene. The CDR3 totals 13 residues. The ends lost 11 bases at V and 0 bases at J; junction bases unmatched: 3.

This clone has ten or more counts. The read comes to an end 3 residues before the CDR3 does, leaving the germline J gene to fill in the end. The chain combines TRBV7-9 with TRBJ1-2; the D is unclear. Germline lookup yields CDR1 SEHNR and CDR2 FQNEAQ (reference sequence). The CDR3 is 12 residues long. Trimming took off 5 bases at V and 5 bases at J, with 9 bases between the two ends. The CDR3 protein is CASSEHVYGYTF. CDR3 bases read: TGTGCCAGCAGCGAACACGTTTATGGC.

This clone was observed at least ten times. The DNA ends 3 residues before the CDR3 does, and the rest of the CDR3 is filled in from the germline J gene. V gene TRBV20-1 combines with J gene TRBJ1-6, with TRBD1 matching over 11 bases. This CDR3 is 14 amino acids long. Germline loops: CDR1 DFQATT, CDR2 SNEGSKA (reference sequence). The covered CDR3 bases are TGCAGTGCTGCTTTGGGACAGGGGGGGCGAGCC. Amino acid sequence: CSAALGQGGRA. The whole CDR3 sequence reads CSAALGQGGRALHF.

This clone was found a few times. With the read ending 3 residues before the CDR3 end, the germline J gene is used to fill in that end. The J gene is TRBJ1-1, the V gene TRBV19, with D tentatively TRBD1 (6 bases). Trimming removed 6 bases from V and 0 bases from J, with 14 bases in between. The germline CDR1 and CDR2 sequences are LNHDA and SQIVND (reference sequence). The CDR3 runs 15 residues. The sequenced CDR3 bases are TGTGCCAGTAGCAGAATCACAGGGCTGAACACTGAA. Encoded protein: CASSRITGLNTE. Given in full, the CDR3 is CASSRITGLNTEAFF.

This clone was recorded many times. The read stops 3 residues short of the end of the CDR3; the missing end is completed from the germline J gene. The chain links TRBV19 to TRBJ2-4, with 8 positions matching TRBD2. Germline-derived CDR1 and CDR2 are LNHDA and SQIVND (reference sequence). This CDR3 region has 15 residues. The V and J ends lost 7 bases and 0 bases, in that order; junction bases with no gene match: 5. CDR3 residues: CASNRGGLAKNIQYF. The CDR3 DNA, read in part, is TGTGCCAGTAACCGGGGGGGTCTAGCCAAAAACATT.

This clone came up many times. The DNA ends 3 residues before the CDR3 does, and the rest of the CDR3 is filled in from the germline J gene. V is TRBV20-1 and J is TRBJ1-1, with 8 bases fitting TRBD1. Germline V lookup: CDR1 DFQATT, CDR2 SNEGSKA (reference sequence). The CDR3 loop spans 11 amino acids. The CDR3 region is CSASRGRVAFF. The CDR3 DNA, read in part, is TGCAGTGCTTCCAGGGGGCGCGTA.

This clone has at least ten counts. The read terminates 3 residues before the CDR3 end, so the remaining end is supplied by the germline J gene. The chain links TRBV5-1 to TRBJ2-2, with D maybe TRBD1 (5 bases). From germline, CDR1 is SGHRS and CDR2 YFSETQ. The V end was cut by 0 bases, the J end by 2 bases, with 14 bases between. The CDR3 is made up of 17 amino acids. The sequenced CDR3 bases are TGCGCCAGCAGCTTGGGTAGGCAGGGCGGCAACACCGGGGAG. Its translation: CASSLGRQGGNTGE. The complete CDR3 protein is CASSLGRQGGNTGELFF.

On this clone: Read coverage stops 3 residues before the CDR3 terminus; the germline J gene supplies the remainder. The rearrangement uses TRBV5-6 and TRBJ2-7; the D gene is possibly TRBD2 (6 bases). Trimming took 4 bases from V and 1 from J, leaving 12 bases between them. The CDR3 is 14 amino acids. Germline-derived CDR1 and CDR2 are SGHDT and YYEEEE. CDR3 DNA (partial): TGTGCCAGCAGCCAGGGACTGTCTTCCTACGAG. It encodes CASSQGLSSYE. The entire CDR3 reads CASSQGLSSYEQYF.

This clone was picked up many times. Coverage ceases 3 residues before the CDR3 finishes, and the germline J gene fills in the end. This rearrangement joins TRBV7-8 to TRBJ2-2; D is possibly TRBD1 (5 bases). The CDR3 totals 15 residues. The ends were cut back, 1 base at V and 6 bases at J, with 12 bases in the middle. From germline, CDR1 is SGHVS and CDR2 FQNEAQ. The CDR3 is CASSLESGYPGELFF. The part of the CDR3 DNA that was read is TGTGCCAGCAGCTTAGAGTCAGGGTACCCCGGGGAG.

This clone was recorded at least ten times. This CDR3 reads CASSPRGQANEKLFF. The sequenced part of the CDR3 DNA is TGTGCCAGCTCACCGAGGGGACAGGCTAATGAAAAG. The chain recombines TRBV18 with TRBJ2-2; 8 bases match TRBD1. The sequenced fragment ends 3 residues before the CDR3 boundary, so the rest is inferred from the germline J gene. CDR1 is KGHSH and CDR2 is LQKENI in the germline V gene. The CDR3 covers 15 residues. Complete variable domain (other parts from reference TRBV18 and TRBJ2-2): NAGVMQNPRHLVRRRGQEARLRCSPMKGHSHVYWYRQLPEEGLKFMVYLQKENIIDESGMPKERFSAEFPKEGPSILRIQQVVRGDSAAYFCASSPRGQANEKLFFGEGSRLTVL.